These 19 T cell receptor beta chains came from one sample sequenced in a study of T cell repertoires in cytomegalovirus infection. MiXCR was run by TCRdb on the reads, yielding one entry per CDR3 protein. The profile shows nearly 550,000 distinct CDR3 sequences, 16% of them singletons. The sequencing sample was made of CD8+ T cells from PBMCs. Receptors originate from a human donor in good health (CMV status not recorded). Some clones in this sample may be carry-over from other donors' samples.

This clonotype has a handful of counts. The chain uses TRBV28 and TRBJ2-7, with D possibly matching TRBD1 (5 bases). The CDR3 runs 12 residues. Trimming removed 3 bases at V and 6 bases at J, with 9 bases between. Germline V gives CDR1 MDHEN, CDR2 SYDVKM. CDR3 sequence (DNA): TGTGCCAGCAGTTTGGAAGGGGTCGAGCAGTACTTC. This encodes CASSLEGVEQYF. The full variable domain, with the rest looked up from reference TRBV28 and TRBJ2-7, is DVKVTQSSRYLVKRTGEKVFLECVQDMDHENMFWYRQDPGLGLRLIYFSYDVKMKEKGDIPEGYSVSREKKERFSLILESASTNQTSMYLCASSLEGVEQYFGPGTRLTVT.

The CDR3 sequence is CASSLGLVPYNEQFF. The CDR3 DNA reads as TGTGCCAGCAGCTTAGGGCTAGTCCCCTACAATGAGCAGTTCTTC. The chain has TRBV7-3 and TRBJ2-1; D gene unclear. Between the trimmed V and J ends, which lost 2 bases and 2 bases, there was a span of 10 bases. CDR1 is SGHTA, CDR2 FQGTGA, per germline. The CDR3 loop spans 15 amino acids.

This clonotype showed up just a few times. The chain carries TRBV20-1 and TRBJ1-1, with a tentative D call TRBD1 (6 bases). Germline values: CDR1 DFQATT, CDR2 SNEGSKA (reference sequence). V lost 4 bases, J lost 0 bases, and 15 bases lay in between. The CDR3 runs 15 residues. The CDR3: CSATTGNRMNTEAFF. CDR3 DNA sequence: TGCAGTGCTACTACAGGGAACCGAATGAACACTGAAGCTTTCTTT.

This clonotype has at least ten counts. The rearrangement links TRBV28 to TRBJ2-3; unclear D gene. The germline V gene has CDR1 MDHEN and CDR2 SYDVKM. Trimming stripped 5 bases from V and 5 bases from J, with 14 bases between. This CDR3 region has 14 residues. CDR3 nucleotide sequence: TGTGCCAGCAGTGCCCTTGGGGAAGGAGATACGCAGTATTTT. Its protein product is CASSALGEGDTQYF.

The chain employs TRBV11-1 and TRBJ2-1, with D unclear. The CDR3 covers 14 residues. Germline V gene data show CDR1 as SGHAT and CDR2 as FQDESV (reference sequence). V lost 3 bases to trimming and J lost 2 bases, with 8 bases between them. Written as DNA, the CDR3 is TGTGCCAGCAGCTTCGACTCCGCCTACAATGAGCAGTTCTTC. Protein: CASSFDSAYNEQFF.

Ten or more counts support this clonotype. The chain couples TRBV12-3 or TRBV12-4 to TRBJ1-1; a weak D match, TRBD1 (6 bases). There are 15 residues in the CDR3. V gave up 0 bases and J gave up 6 bases, with 14 bases separating them. The CDR3 nucleotides are TGTGCCAGCAGTTTAGCCGGGGCAGGGGCAGCTGAAGCTTTCTTT. Residues: CASSLAGAGAAEAFF.

This clonotype was counted ten times or more. The chain uses TRBV7-9 and TRBJ2-7; the D call may be TRBD1 or TRBD2 (5 bases each). Germline V CDR1 and CDR2: SEHNR, FQNEAQ (reference sequence). This CDR3 is built from 15 residues. Trimming removed 1 base from V and 2 bases from J, with 12 bases in between. The CDR3 spells CASSLGDDFTYEQYF. The CDR3, as DNA: TGTGCCAGCAGCTTAGGGGACGATTTCACCTACGAGCAGTACTTC.

This clonotype was picked up a small number of times. The V and J genes are TRBV20-1 and TRBJ2-1, with D possibly TRBD2 on 6 matching bases. The CDR3 runs to 14 residues. The V gene lost 1 base and the J gene lost 8 bases, with 15 bases spanning the gap. Per germline, CDR1 DFQATT and CDR2 SNEGSKA (reference sequence). The CDR3 reads CSARAAGRTYEQFF. In nucleotides, the CDR3 is TGCAGTGCTAGAGCCGCGGGGAGGACGTATGAGCAGTTCTTC.

This clonotype was observed a few times. The chain employs TRBV19 and TRBJ1-1; D remains ambiguous. Trimming shortened V by 7 bases and J by 6 bases, and 15 bases separated the two germline ends. The germline V gene has CDR1 LNHDA and CDR2 SQIVND (reference sequence). The CDR3 spans 13 residues. CDR3 in amino acids: CASKVALSSEAFF. The CDR3 nucleotides are TGTGCCAGTAAAGTGGCACTGAGCTCTGAAGCTTTCTTT.

This clonotype was detected a few times. The V gene is TRBV4-1, the J gene TRBJ1-5; 7 nucleotides align to TRBD1. With 5 bases clipped from V and 5 bases from J, the junction kept 6 bases outside the gene matches. Germline CDR1 is MGHRA and CDR2 is YSYEKL. The CDR3 totals 14 residues. CDR3 coding DNA: TGCGCCAGCAGCGGCCAGGGGGGGGATCAGCCCCAGCATTTT. The encoded protein is CASSGQGGDQPQHF.

CDR3 region: CASSRDGEQYF. CDR3 bases: TGTGCCAGCAGCCGCGACGGCGAGCAGTACTTC. The chain employs TRBV3-1 and TRBJ2-7; no reliable D call. Trimming cost V 4 bases and J 6 bases, with 7 bases left between them. The CDR3 is 11 amino acids. Looked up from germline, CDR1 is LGHDT and CDR2 is YNNKEL (reference sequence).

This clonotype has more than one count but fewer than ten. J is TRBJ1-4 and V is TRBV27, with a tentative D call TRBD1 (5 bases). The length of the CDR3 is 16 residues. The V gene lost 8 bases and the J gene lost 8 bases, with 24 bases spanning the gap. Germline CDR1 and CDR2: MNHEY and SMNVEV (reference sequence). CDR3 in amino acids: CASRARDRLLGEKLFF. CDR3 nucleotides: TGTGCCAGCCGAGCCCGGGACCGGTTGTTAGGAGAAAAACTGTTTTTT.

The table lists this clonotype with many counts. The rearrangement uses TRBV6-1 and TRBJ2-6, with D unclear. The germline gives CDR1 MNHNS, CDR2 SASEGT. With 4 bases removed from V and 0 bases from J, the gap between germline ends came to 7 bases. This CDR3 contains 15 residues. CDR3 region: CASSGYFSGANVLTF. The CDR3 DNA follows: TGTGCCAGCAGTGGCTATTTCTCTGGGGCCAACGTCCTGACTTTC.

This clonotype was detected ten times or more. V usage is TRBV7-8 and J usage is TRBJ1-1; a possible D gene is TRBD1 (6 bases). The CDR3 sequence is 17 residues long. Germline V gene lookup returns CDR1 SGHVS and CDR2 FQNEAQ. Trimming removed 1 base at V and 0 bases at J, with 15 bases between. DNA for the CDR3: TGTGCCAGCAGCTTAGAAGTCCTGACAGGACTGAACACTGAAGCTTTCTTT. This codes for CASSLEVLTGLNTEAFF.

Written as DNA, the CDR3 is TGCGCCAGCAGGCGGGACGCAGATACGCAGTATTTT. Residues: CASRRDADTQYF. V gene TRBV5-1 combines with J gene TRBJ2-3, with D possibly TRBD2 on 6 matching bases. The V gene's germline CDR1 is SGHRS and CDR2 YFSETQ. The V end lost 5 bases, the J end lost 4 bases, and 8 bases lay between the germline ends. This CDR3 contains 12 residues.

This clonotype was detected a few times. The chain employs TRBV12-5 and TRBJ1-3; no definite D call. This CDR3 is built from 17 residues. The germline V gene has CDR1 LGHNT and CDR2 FRNRAP. V was shortened by 2 bases and J by 0 bases, with 14 bases between the two germline ends. The CDR3 here is CASGLYPAQLSGNTIYF. As DNA, the CDR3 is TGTGCTAGTGGTTTGTACCCTGCGCAGCTCTCTGGAAACACCATATATTTT.

This clonotype has ten or more counts. This sequence joins TRBV2 and TRBJ2-5, with D perhaps matching TRBD2 (6 bases). The germline V gene has CDR1 SNHLY and CDR2 FYNNEI. The CDR3 covers 15 residues. V dropped 5 bases and J dropped 1 base, with 14 bases sitting between them. CDR3: CASSTPEGTQETQYF. The CDR3 region has the DNA TGTGCCAGCAGTACCCCGGAGGGAACCCAAGAGACCCAGTACTTC.

At least ten counts were recorded for this clonotype. The chain carries TRBV12-3 or TRBV12-4 and TRBJ2-1; 15 positions agree with TRBD2. V was clipped by 4 bases and J by 7 bases; unmatched bases: 8. The CDR3 is made up of 17 amino acids. As DNA, the CDR3 is TGTGCCAGCAGTTCCTGGACTAGCGGGAGGGTACAAAATGAGCAGTTCTTC. Its translation: CASSSWTSGRVQNEQFF.

This clonotype occurred a few times. This chain connects TRBV7-9 to TRBJ1-2, with unresolved D. There are 16 residues in the CDR3. The germline CDR1 and CDR2 sequences are SEHNR and FQNEAQ (reference sequence). V shed 3 bases and J shed 7 bases, with 21 bases lying between them. Here the CDR3 reads CASSFVNSGSTTGYTF. CDR3 nucleotides: TGTGCCAGCAGCTTCGTTAACAGCGGCTCCACTACTGGCTACACCTTC.